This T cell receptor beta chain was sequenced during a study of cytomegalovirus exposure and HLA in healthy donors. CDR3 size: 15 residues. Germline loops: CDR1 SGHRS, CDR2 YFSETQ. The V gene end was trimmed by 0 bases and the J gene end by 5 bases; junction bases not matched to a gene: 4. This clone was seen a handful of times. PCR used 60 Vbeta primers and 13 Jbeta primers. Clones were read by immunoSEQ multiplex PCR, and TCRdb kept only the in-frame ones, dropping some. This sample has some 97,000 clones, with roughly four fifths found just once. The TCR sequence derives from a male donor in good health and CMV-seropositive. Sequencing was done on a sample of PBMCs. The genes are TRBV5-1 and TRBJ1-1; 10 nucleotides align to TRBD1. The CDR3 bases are TGCGCCAGCAGCTTGGGGGACAGGGGCGGAACTGAAGCTTTCTTT. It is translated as CASSLGDRGGTEAFF. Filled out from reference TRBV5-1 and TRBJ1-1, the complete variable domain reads KAGVTQTPRYLIKTRGQQVTLSCSPISGHRSVSWYQQTPGQGLQFLFEYFSETQRNKGNFPGRFSGRQFSNSRSEMNVSTLELGDSALYLCASSLGDRGGTEAFFGQGTRLTVV.